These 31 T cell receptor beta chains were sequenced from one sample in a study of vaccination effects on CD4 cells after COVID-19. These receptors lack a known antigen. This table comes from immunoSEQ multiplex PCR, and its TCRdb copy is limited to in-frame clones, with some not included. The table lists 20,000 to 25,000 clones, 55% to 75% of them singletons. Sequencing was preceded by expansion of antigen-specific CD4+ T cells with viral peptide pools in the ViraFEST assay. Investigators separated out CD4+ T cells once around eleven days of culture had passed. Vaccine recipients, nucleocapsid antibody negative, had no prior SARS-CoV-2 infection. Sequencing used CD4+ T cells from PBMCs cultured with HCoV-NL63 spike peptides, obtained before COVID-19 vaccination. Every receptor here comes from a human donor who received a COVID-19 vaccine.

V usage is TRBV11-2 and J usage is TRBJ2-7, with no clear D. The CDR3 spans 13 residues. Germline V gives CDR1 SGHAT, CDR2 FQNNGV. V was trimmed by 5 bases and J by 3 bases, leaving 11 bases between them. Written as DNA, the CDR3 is TGTGCCAGCAGCCCCCTCGGCGTCTACGAGCAGTACTTC. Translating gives CASSPLGVYEQYF.

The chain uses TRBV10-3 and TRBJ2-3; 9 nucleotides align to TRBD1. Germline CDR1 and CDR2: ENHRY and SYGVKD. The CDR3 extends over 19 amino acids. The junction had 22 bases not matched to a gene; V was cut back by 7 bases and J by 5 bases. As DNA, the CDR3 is TGTGCCATCAATCCAAGTCGCGGAACAGGGGGCGGAAGCGAAGATACGCAGTATTTT. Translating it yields CAINPSRGTGGGSEDTQYF.

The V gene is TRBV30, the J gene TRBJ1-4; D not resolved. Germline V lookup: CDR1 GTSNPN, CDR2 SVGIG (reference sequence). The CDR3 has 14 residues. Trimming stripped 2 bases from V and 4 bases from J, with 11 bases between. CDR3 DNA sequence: TGTGCCTGGAGTAAAGGCGCCTTTAATGAAAAACTGTTTTTT. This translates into CAWSKGAFNEKLFF.

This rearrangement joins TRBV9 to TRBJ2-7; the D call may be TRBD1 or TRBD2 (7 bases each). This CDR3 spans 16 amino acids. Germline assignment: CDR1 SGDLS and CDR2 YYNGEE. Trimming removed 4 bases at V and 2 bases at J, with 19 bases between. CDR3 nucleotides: TGTGCCAGCAGCTCACGTTGGGGGGGACAGCCCTACGAGCAGTACTTC. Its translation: CASSSRWGGQPYEQYF.

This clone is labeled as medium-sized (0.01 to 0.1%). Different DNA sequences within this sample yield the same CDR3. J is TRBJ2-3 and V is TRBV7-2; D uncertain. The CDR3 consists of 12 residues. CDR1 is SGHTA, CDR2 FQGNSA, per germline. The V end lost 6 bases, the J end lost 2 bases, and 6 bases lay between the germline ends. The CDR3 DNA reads TGTGCCAGCAGTTTCTACACAGATACGCAGTATTTT. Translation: CASSFYTDTQYF.

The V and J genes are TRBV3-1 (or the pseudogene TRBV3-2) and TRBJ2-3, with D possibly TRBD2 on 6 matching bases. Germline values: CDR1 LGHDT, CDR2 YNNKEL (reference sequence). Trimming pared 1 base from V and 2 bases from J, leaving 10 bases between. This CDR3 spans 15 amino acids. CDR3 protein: CASSQVGGSTDTQYF. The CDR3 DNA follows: TGTGCCAGCAGCCAAGTGGGGGGATCCACAGATACGCAGTATTTT.

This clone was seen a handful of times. The CDR3 here is CSVGSGQGNYGYTF. In nucleotides, the CDR3 is TGCAGCGTTGGGTCGGGACAGGGGAACTATGGCTACACCTTC. The chain carries TRBV29-1 and TRBJ1-2; 10 bases line up with TRBD1. The junction had 4 bases not matched to a gene; V was cut back by 4 bases and J by 2 bases. The CDR3 has 14 residues. CDR1 and CDR2 from the germline V gene are SQVTM and ANQGSEA.

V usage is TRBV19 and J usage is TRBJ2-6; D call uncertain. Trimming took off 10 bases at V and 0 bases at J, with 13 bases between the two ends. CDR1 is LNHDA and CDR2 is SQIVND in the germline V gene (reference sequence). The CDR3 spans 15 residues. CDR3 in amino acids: CATSHQPSGANVLTF. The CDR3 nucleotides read TGTGCCACCTCCCATCAGCCCTCTGGGGCCAACGTCCTGACTTTC.

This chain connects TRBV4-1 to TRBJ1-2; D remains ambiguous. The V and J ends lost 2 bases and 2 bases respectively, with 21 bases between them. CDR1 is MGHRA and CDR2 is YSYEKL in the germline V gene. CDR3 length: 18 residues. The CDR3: CASSQLLSLSAANYGYTF. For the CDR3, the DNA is TGCGCCAGCAGCCAACTTTTGAGCCTGTCTGCAGCCAACTATGGCTACACCTTC.

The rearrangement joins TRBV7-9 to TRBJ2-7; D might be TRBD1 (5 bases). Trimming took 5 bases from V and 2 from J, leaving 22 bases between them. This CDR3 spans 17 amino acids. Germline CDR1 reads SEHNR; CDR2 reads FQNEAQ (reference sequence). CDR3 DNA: TGTGCCAGCAGCCCTAGGTTAACGGCAGGGAAGACCTACGAGCAGTACTTC. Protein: CASSPRLTAGKTYEQYF.

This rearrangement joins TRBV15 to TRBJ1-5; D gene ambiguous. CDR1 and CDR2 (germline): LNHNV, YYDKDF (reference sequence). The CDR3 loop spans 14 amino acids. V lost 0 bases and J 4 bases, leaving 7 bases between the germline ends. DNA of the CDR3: TGTGCCACCAGCAGAGATTTGGAGAATCAGCCCCAGCATTTT. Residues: CATSRDLENQPQHF.

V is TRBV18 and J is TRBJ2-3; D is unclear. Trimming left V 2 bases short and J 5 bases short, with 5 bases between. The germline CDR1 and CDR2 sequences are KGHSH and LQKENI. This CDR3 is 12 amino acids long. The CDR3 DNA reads TGTGCCAGCTCACCAAAAGAAGATACGCAGTATTTT. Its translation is CASSPKEDTQYF.

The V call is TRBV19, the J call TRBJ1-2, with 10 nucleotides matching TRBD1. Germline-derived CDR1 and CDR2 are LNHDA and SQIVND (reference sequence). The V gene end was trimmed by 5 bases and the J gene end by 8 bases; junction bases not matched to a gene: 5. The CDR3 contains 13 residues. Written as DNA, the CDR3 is TGTGCCAGTAGTGACAGGGGGCGAAGGGGCTACACCTTC. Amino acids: CASSDRGRRGYTF.

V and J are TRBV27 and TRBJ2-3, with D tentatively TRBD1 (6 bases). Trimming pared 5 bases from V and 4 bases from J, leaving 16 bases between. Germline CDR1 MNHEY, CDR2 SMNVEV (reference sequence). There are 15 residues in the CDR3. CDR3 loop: CASSPNTGFADTQYF. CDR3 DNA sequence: TGTGCCAGCAGTCCCAATACAGGGTTTGCAGATACGCAGTATTTT.

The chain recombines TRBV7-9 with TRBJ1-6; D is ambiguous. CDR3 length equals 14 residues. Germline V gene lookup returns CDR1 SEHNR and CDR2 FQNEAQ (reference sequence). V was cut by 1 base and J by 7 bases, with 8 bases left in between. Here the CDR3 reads CASSLVIQNSPLHF. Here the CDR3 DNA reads TGTGCCAGCAGCTTAGTTATCCAGAATTCACCCCTCCACTTT.

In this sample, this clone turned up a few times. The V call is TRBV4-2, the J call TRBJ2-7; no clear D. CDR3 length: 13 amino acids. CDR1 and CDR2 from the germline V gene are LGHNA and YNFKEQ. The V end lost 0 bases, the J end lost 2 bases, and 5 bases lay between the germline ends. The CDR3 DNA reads TGTGCCAGCAGCCAAGATACCGCCTACGAGCAGTACTTC. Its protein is CASSQDTAYEQYF.

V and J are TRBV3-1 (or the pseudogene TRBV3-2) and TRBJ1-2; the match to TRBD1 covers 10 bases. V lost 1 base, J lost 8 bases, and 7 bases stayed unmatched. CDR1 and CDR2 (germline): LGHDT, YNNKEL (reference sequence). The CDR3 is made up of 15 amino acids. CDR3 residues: CASSQGTGTGAGYTF. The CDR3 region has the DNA TGTGCCAGCAGCCAAGGGACCGGGACAGGGGCAGGCTACACCTTC.

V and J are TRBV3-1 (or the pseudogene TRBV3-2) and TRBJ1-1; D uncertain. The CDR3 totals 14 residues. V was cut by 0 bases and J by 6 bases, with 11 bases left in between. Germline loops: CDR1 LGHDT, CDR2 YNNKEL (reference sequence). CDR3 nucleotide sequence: TGTGCCAGCAGCCAAGATGGGTCCCGGGCTGAAGCTTTCTTT. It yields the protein CASSQDGSRAEAFF.

DNA of the CDR3: TGTGCCTGGAGTGTAGCTGTTAGGGGAAGTATGGGTTGGGAGACCCAGTACTTC. Its translation: CAWSVAVRGSMGWETQYF. This sequence joins TRBV30 and TRBJ2-5, with TRBD1 as a possible D gene (5 bases). Trimming stripped 0 bases from V and 5 bases from J, with 25 bases between. The CDR3 is 18 residues long. Germline-derived CDR1 and CDR2 are GTSNPN and SVGIG (reference sequence).

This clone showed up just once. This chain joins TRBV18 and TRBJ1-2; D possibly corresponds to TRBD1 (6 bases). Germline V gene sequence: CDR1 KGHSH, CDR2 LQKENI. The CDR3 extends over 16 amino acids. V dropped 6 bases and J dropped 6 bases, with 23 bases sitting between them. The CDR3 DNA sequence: TGTGCCAGCTCCACCCGGCAGGGGATTTCATGGAATGGCTACACCTTC. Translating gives CASSTRQGISWNGYTF.

CDR3: CASSAGSRVKAPQHF. The CDR3 DNA is TGTGCCAGTAGTGCGGGCTCCAGGGTCAAGGCGCCCCAGCATTTT. The chain has TRBV19 and TRBJ1-5; D might be TRBD1 (5 bases). The CDR3 runs to 15 residues. CDR1 is LNHDA, CDR2 SQIVND, per germline (reference sequence). V dropped 5 bases and J dropped 9 bases, with 20 bases sitting between them.

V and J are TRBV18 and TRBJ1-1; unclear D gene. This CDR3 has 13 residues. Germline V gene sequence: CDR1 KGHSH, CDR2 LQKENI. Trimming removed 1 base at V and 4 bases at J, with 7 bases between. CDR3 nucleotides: TGTGCCAGCTCACCACAGGGTGCCACTGAAGCTTTCTTT. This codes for CASSPQGATEAFF.

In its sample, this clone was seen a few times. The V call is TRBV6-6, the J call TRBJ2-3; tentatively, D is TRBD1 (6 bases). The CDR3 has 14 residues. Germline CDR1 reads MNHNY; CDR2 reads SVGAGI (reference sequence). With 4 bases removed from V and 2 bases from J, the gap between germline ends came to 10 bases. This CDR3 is CASSFGQFTDTQYF. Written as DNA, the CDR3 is TGTGCCAGCAGTTTCGGACAGTTCACAGATACGCAGTATTTT.

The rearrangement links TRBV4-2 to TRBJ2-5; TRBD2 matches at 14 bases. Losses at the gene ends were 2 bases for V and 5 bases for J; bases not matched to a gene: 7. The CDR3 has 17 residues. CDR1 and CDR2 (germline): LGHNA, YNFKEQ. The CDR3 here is CASSQTTSGGAGETQYF. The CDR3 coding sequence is TGTGCCAGCAGCCAAACGACTAGCGGGGGGGCGGGGGAGACCCAGTACTTC.

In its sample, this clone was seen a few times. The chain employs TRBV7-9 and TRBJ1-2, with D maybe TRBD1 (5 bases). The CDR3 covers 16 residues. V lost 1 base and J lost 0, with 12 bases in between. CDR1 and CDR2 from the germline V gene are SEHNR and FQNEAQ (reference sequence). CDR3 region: CASSLVPGPTNYGYTF. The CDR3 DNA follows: TGTGCCAGCAGCTTAGTTCCGGGGCCAACTAACTATGGCTACACCTTC. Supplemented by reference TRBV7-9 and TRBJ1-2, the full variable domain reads DTGVSQNPRHKITKRGQNVTFRCDPISEHNRLYWYRQTLGQGPEFLTYFQNEAQLEKSRLLSDRFSAERPKGSFSTLEIQRTEQGDSAMYLCASSLVPGPTNYGYTFGSGTRLTVV.

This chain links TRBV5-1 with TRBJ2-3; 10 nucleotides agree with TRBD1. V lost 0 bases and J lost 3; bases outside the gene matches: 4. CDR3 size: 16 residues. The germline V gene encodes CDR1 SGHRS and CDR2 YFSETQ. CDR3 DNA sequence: TGCGCCAGCAGCTTGGGGACAGGGGGAGGAACAGATACGCAGTATTTT. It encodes CASSLGTGGGTDTQYF.

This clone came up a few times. The CDR3 region is CASSLTQGALDRSQPQHF. The CDR3 nucleotides are TGTGCCAGCAGCTTAACACAGGGGGCGTTGGATCGTAGTCAGCCCCAGCATTTT. This chain uses TRBV7-9 with TRBJ1-5, with 9 bases identical to TRBD1. J gave up 6 bases and V 2 bases, and 14 bases lay outside the gene matches. The CDR3 consists of 18 residues. CDR1 and CDR2 (germline): SEHNR, FQNEAQ (reference sequence).

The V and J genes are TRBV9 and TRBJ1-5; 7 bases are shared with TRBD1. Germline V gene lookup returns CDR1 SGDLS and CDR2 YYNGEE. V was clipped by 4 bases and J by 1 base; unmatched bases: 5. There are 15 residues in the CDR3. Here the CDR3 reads CASSIGTVSNQPQHF. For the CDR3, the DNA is TGTGCCAGCAGCATCGGGACAGTGAGCAATCAGCCCCAGCATTTT. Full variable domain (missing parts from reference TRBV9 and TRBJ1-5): DSGVTQTPKHLITATGQRVTLRCSPRSGDLSVYWYQQSLDQGLQFLIQYYNGEERAKGNILERFSAQQFPDLHSELNLSSLELGDSALYFCASSIGTVSNQPQHFGDGTRLSIL.

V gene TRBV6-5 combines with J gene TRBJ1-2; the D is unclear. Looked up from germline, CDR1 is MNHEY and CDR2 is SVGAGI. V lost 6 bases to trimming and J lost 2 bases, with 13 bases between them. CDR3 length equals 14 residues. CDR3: CASRTPGSNYGYTF. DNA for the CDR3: TGTGCCAGCAGGACCCCGGGATCCAACTATGGCTACACCTTC.

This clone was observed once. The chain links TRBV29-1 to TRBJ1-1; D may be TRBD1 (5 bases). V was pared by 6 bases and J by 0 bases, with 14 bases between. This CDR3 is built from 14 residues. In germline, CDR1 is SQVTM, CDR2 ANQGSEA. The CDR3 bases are TGCAGCGTGGCCAAGTGGGGGGTGAACACTGAAGCTTTCTTT. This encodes CSVAKWGVNTEAFF.

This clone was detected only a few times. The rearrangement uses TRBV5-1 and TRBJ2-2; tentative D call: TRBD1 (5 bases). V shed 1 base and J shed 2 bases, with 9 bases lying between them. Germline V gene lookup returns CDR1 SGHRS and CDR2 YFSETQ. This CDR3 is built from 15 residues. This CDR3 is CASSLYRFNTGELFF. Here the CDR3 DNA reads TGCGCCAGCAGCTTGTACAGGTTTAACACCGGGGAGCTGTTTTTT.